The 12 T cell receptor beta chains presented below share a single source sample, sequenced in a study of blood T cell repertoires in COVID-19. This table comes from immunoSEQ multiplex PCR, and its TCRdb copy is limited to in-frame clones, with some not included. Here the sample spans 180,000 or so clones, around 85% being singletons. The sequencing input was peripheral blood. Receptors originate from a person aged 65-85 years with COVID-19, enrolled during active disease.

The chain has TRBV19 and TRBJ1-4; D unclear. Trimming pared 3 bases from V and 3 bases from J, leaving 8 bases between. In germline, CDR1 is LNHDA, CDR2 SQIVND (reference sequence). The CDR3 totals 14 residues. CDR3 in DNA: TGTGCCAGTAGTATGGAGATAGCTAATGAAAAACTGTTTTTT. Translated: CASSMEIANEKLFF.

This clone is a singleton in its sample. V usage is TRBV5-4 and J usage is TRBJ2-2; D gene unclear. CDR1 and CDR2 from the germline V gene are SGHNT and YYREEE (reference sequence). The length of the CDR3 is 15 residues. V lost 7 bases and J lost 6, with 19 bases in between. CDR3 nucleotides: TGTGCCAGCCGAAAACAGACATCCCCCGCCGGGGAGCTGTTTTTT. It is translated as CASRKQTSPAGELFF.

The chain joins TRBV24-1 to TRBJ2-1; 8 positions agree with TRBD2. V lost 9 bases to trimming and J lost 2 bases; unmatched junction nucleotides: 5. Germline values: CDR1 KGHDR, CDR2 SFDVKD. The CDR3 spans 14 residues. CDR3 amino acids: CATQLAAPYNEQFF. CDR3 nucleotide sequence: TGTGCCACCCAACTAGCGGCCCCCTACAATGAGCAGTTCTTC.

This clone was seen only a few times. The V gene is TRBV30, the J gene TRBJ2-1; 11 bases map to TRBD2. This CDR3 comprises 16 residues. Germline V CDR1 and CDR2: GTSNPN, SVGIG (reference sequence). The V segment lost 2 bases and the J segment 4 bases; nucleotides outside the gene matches: 7. The CDR3 coding sequence is TGTGCCTGGAGTCCGATTGGGACTAGCGGATACAATGAGCAGTTCTTC. Protein sequence: CAWSPIGTSGYNEQFF. Looking up the rest from reference TRBV30 and TRBJ2-1 gives the full variable domain: SQTIHQWPATLVQPVGSPLSLECTVEGTSNPNLYWYRQAAGRGLQLLFYSVGIGQISSEVPQNLSASRPQDRQFILSSKKLLLSDSGFYLCAWSPIGTSGYNEQFFGPGTRLTVL.

V and J are TRBV4-1 and TRBJ1-1, with D tentatively TRBD1 (5 bases). This CDR3 is built from 15 residues. Germline-derived CDR1 and CDR2 are MGHRA and YSYEKL. Trimming stripped 7 bases from V and 0 bases from J, with 15 bases between. This chain's CDR3 is CASTLSEGLNTEAFF. In DNA, the CDR3 is TGCGCCAGCACCCTTTCGGAGGGGCTGAACACTGAAGCTTTCTTT.

The rearrangement links TRBV6-6 to TRBJ1-1; D may be TRBD1 (5 bases). The germline V and J ends were trimmed by 7 bases and 2 bases, with 14 bases remaining between them. This CDR3 region has 14 residues. The germline CDR1 and CDR2 sequences are MNHNY and SVGAGI (reference sequence). The CDR3 DNA is TGTGCCAGCAACATTATCCAGGGAAACACTGAAGCTTTCTTT. Amino acid sequence: CASNIIQGNTEAFF.

The genes are TRBV5-6 and TRBJ2-2; D is perhaps TRBD2 (6 bases). The CDR3 sequence is 15 residues long. Deletions cut 5 bases from V and 4 bases from J, with 15 bases between. CDR1 and CDR2 from the germline V gene are SGHDT and YYEEEE. The chain's CDR3 is CASSPRLVVTGELFF. In DNA form, the CDR3 reads TGTGCCAGCAGTCCCCGACTAGTGGTCACCGGGGAGCTGTTTTTT.

This clone appeared many times. The rearrangement links TRBV27 to TRBJ2-7; TRBD1 matches 7 bases. CDR3 length: 13 amino acids. V trimming: 0 bases; J trimming: 4 bases; junction bases outside the gene matches: 0. Per germline, CDR1 MNHEY and CDR2 SMNVEV (reference sequence). CDR3 loop: CASSLSQGYEQYF. The CDR3 nucleotides are TGTGCCAGCAGTTTATCACAGGGGTACGAGCAGTACTTC.

This clone was seen more than once but under ten times. This sequence joins TRBV20-1 and TRBJ1-5, with 8 bases matching TRBD1. Germline V gives CDR1 DFQATT, CDR2 SNEGSKA (reference sequence). The CDR3 loop spans 14 amino acids. The junction had 5 bases not matched to a gene; V was cut back by 3 bases and J by 4 bases. CDR3 nucleotides: TGCAGTGCTAGTCAGGGGACAGGTAATCAGCCCCAGCATTTT. Residues: CSASQGTGNQPQHF.

This chain uses TRBV5-6 with TRBJ2-2; TRBD2 agrees at 7 bases. This CDR3 is 16 amino acids long. In germline, CDR1 is SGHDT, CDR2 YYEEEE. Trimming at V came to 2 bases and at J to 1 base, leaving 5 bases not matched to a gene. CDR3 region: CASSLERGGNTGELFF. CDR3 DNA sequence: TGTGCCAGCAGCTTAGAGCGGGGCGGGAACACCGGGGAGCTGTTTTTT.

This rearrangement joins TRBV5-1 to TRBJ2-1; 10 nucleotides line up with TRBD2. The junction had 7 bases not matched to a gene; V was cut back by 4 bases and J by 6 bases. This CDR3 is 15 amino acids long. Germline V gene sequence: CDR1 SGHRS, CDR2 YFSETQ. The CDR3: CASSDLAGVSNEQFF. CDR3 nucleotide sequence: TGCGCCAGCAGCGACCTAGCGGGAGTTTCCAATGAGCAGTTCTTC.

The chain carries TRBV28 and TRBJ2-7; D unresolved. This CDR3 is built from 11 residues. Germline V CDR1 and CDR2: MDHEN, SYDVKM. V lost 6 bases and J lost 4, with 7 bases in between. CDR3 sequence reads: CASSSLYEQYF. The CDR3 DNA follows: TGTGCCAGCAGCTCCTTATACGAGCAGTACTTC.